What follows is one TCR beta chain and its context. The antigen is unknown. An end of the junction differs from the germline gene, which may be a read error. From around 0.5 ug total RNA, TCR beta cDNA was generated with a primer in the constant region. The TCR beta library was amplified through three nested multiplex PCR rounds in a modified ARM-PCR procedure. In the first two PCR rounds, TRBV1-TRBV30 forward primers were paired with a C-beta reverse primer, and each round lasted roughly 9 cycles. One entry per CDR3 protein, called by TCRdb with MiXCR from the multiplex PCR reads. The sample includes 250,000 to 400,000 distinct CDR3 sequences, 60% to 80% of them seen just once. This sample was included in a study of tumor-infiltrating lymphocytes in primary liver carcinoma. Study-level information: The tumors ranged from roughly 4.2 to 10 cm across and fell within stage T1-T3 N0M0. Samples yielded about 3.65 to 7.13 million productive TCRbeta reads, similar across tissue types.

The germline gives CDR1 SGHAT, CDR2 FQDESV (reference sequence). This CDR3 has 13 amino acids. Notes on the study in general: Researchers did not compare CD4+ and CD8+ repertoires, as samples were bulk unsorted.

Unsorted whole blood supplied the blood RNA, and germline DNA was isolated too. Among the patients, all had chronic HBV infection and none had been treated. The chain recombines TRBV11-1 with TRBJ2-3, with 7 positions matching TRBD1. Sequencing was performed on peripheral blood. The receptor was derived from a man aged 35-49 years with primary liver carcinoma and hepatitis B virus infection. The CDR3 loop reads CASSLNRGDMQYF. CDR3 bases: TGTGCCAGCAGTTTAAACAGGGGTGATATGCAGTATTTT.